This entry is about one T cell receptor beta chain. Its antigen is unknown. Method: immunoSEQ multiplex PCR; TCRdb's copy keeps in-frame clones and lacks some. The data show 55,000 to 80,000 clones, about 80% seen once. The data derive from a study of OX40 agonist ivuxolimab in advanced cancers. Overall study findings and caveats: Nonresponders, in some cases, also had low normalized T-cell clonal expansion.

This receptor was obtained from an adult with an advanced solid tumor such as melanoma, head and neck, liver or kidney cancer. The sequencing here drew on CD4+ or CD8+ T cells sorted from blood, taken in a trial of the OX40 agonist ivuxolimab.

The CDR3 DNA follows: TGTGCCAGCAGACAAGGTGTCCAGGAAGCTTTCTTT. Protein product: CASRQGVQEAFF. The V call is TRBV6-5, the J call TRBJ1-1; D is uncertain. The CDR3 spans 12 residues. CDR1 and CDR2 from the germline V gene are MNHEY and SVGAGI. Trimming shortened V by 6 bases and J by 8 bases, and 13 bases separated the two germline ends.